This T cell receptor (beta chain) was recorded in a study of Ad26.COV2.S vaccination and SARS-CoV-2 variants. Study-level findings and limits: Vaccine recipients surpassed placebo recipients in spike-specific TCR breadth.

CDR1 is SQVTM and CDR2 is ANQGSEA in the germline V gene. V lost 6 bases, J lost 6 bases, and 8 bases stayed unmatched. There are 14 residues in the CDR3. Treatment indicated: approximately 18 received Ad26.COV2.S at low or high dose, single or two shots; roughly five received placebo; per-sample allocation not given. On day 63 after the first injection, vaccine and placebo recipients gave samples. An 18-55-year-old adult in Boston served as donor. The administered vaccine (an Ad26 vector) expressed Wuhan-strain SARS-CoV-2 spike. As regards this clone: Its specificity is unknown.

This table comes from immunoSEQ multiplex PCR, and its TCRdb copy is limited to in-frame clones, with some not included. Here the sample spans some 330,000 clones, about 90% being singletons. The TCR comes from a person aged 18-60 years who received the Ad26.COV2.S COVID-19 vaccine or a placebo. The chain is built from TRBV29-1 and TRBJ2-1, with 10 bases that match TRBD1. The sample here was peripheral blood, taken in a trial of Ad26.COV2.S vaccine versus placebo. The CDR3 DNA reads TGCAGCGTATCCGGGACAGGGGTGCGCAATGAGCAGTTCTTC. Its protein is CSVSGTGVRNEQFF.